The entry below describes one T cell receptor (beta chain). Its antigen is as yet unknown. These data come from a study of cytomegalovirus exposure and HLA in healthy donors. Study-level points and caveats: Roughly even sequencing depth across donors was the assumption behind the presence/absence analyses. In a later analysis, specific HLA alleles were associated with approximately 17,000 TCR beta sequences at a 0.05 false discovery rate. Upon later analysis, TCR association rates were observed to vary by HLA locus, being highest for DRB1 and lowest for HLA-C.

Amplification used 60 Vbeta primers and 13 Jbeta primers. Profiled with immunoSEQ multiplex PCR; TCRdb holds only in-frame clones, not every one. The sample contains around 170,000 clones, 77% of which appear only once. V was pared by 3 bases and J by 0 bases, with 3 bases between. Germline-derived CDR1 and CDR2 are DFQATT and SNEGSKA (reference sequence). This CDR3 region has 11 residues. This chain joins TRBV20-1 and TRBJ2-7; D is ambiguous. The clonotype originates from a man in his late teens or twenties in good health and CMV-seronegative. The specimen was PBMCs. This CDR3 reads CSASLSYEQYF. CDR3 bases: TGCAGTGCTAGTCTCTCCTACGAGCAGTACTTC.